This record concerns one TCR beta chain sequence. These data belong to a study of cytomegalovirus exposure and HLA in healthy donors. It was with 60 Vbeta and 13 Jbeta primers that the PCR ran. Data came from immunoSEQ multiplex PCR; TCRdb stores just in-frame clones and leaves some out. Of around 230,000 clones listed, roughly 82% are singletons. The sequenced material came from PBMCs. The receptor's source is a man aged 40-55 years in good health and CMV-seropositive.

The CDR3 reads CASSSRAGGTYNEQFF. Here the CDR3 DNA reads TGTGCCAGCAGCTCAAGGGCGGGAGGAACCTACAATGAGCAGTTCTTC. The chain is built from TRBV7-6 and TRBJ2-1; 8 bases match TRBD2. J was trimmed by 2 bases and V by 4 bases; bases with no gene match: 7. CDR1 SGHVS and CDR2 FNYEAQ come from the germline V gene. There are 16 residues in the CDR3.